The text below deals with one TCR beta chain. Germline V gene data show CDR1 as SGHNT and CDR2 as YYREEE (reference sequence). The CDR3 runs 15 residues. The V gene lost 0 bases and the J gene lost 0 bases, with 10 bases spanning the gap. The data were produced by immunoSEQ multiplex PCR, yet TCRdb's version contains in-frame clones alone and is incomplete. The sample holds about 400,000 clones, 86% seen once. The data were taken from a study of blood T cell repertoires in COVID-19. Study-wide context: COVID-19 samples, acute and convalescent, were from the United States, Italy and Spain.

This clonotype originated in a woman aged 25 to 39 with active or convalescent COVID-19. Sequencing input: peripheral blood. This chain links TRBV5-4 with TRBJ2-7; D is perhaps TRBD2 (6 bases). This chain's CDR3 is CASSLGGVSSYEQYF. CDR3 coding DNA: TGTGCCAGCAGCTTGGGCGGGGTGAGCTCCTACGAGCAGTACTTC.